These 18 T cell receptor beta chains were sequenced from one sample in a study of cytomegalovirus exposure and HLA in healthy donors. This PCR relied on a set of 60 Vbeta primers and 13 Jbeta primers. TCRdb's copy holds only in-frame clones and misses some; the assay was immunoSEQ multiplex PCR. The sample carries roughly 120,000 clones, 76% recorded once. What was sequenced was PBMCs. All receptors come from a man aged 25 to 45 in good health and CMV-seropositive.

The chain combines TRBV7-2 with TRBJ1-1, with D perhaps matching TRBD1 (5 bases). The germline V gene encodes CDR1 SGHTA and CDR2 FQGNSA. This CDR3 region has 15 residues. V gave up 1 base and J gave up 5 bases, with 14 bases separating them. The DNA for the CDR3 is TGTGCCAGCAGCTTAGAGAACCGGGGGAGAACTGAAGCTTTCTTT. Amino acid sequence: CASSLENRGRTEAFF.

The chain links TRBV27 to TRBJ2-3; TRBD2 might be the D (5 bases). Germline loops: CDR1 MNHEY, CDR2 SMNVEV (reference sequence). V was shortened by 6 bases and J by 0 bases, with 10 bases between the two germline ends. CDR3 length: 14 residues. Here the CDR3 reads CASRSGTSTDTQYF. The DNA for the CDR3 is TGTGCCAGCAGAAGCGGTACTAGCACAGATACGCAGTATTTT.

This clone came up once. The J gene is TRBJ2-1, the V gene TRBV27; 10 bases align to TRBD2. The J segment lost 8 bases and the V segment lost 6 bases, leaving 13 bases of the junction unmatched. The V gene's germline CDR1 is MNHEY and CDR2 SMNVEV (reference sequence). This CDR3 is 16 amino acids long. The chain's CDR3 is CASSQSGGALRDEQFF. The CDR3 DNA reads TGTGCCAGCAGCCAGAGCGGGGGGGCCCTGAGGGATGAGCAGTTCTTC.

The rearrangement joins TRBV6-5 to TRBJ1-1; tentatively, D is TRBD1 (6 bases). The length of the CDR3 is 16 residues. V was pared by 2 bases and J by 5 bases, with 18 bases between. Per the germline V gene, CDR1 is MNHEY and CDR2 is SVGAGI. The CDR3 spells CASSYTPGTSTTEAFF. In DNA, the CDR3 is TGTGCCAGCAGTTACACGCCCGGGACAAGCACTACTGAAGCTTTCTTT.

The chain joins TRBV7-9 to TRBJ1-3, with D maybe TRBD1 (6 bases). The germline CDR1 and CDR2 sequences are SEHNR and FQNEAQ (reference sequence). The CDR3 contains 14 residues. V was pared by 5 bases and J by 2 bases, with 10 bases between. For the CDR3, the DNA is TGTGCCAGCAGCCCCAGGGACACTGGAAACACCATATATTTT. Translation gives CASSPRDTGNTIYF.

The chain carries TRBV11-2 and TRBJ1-6; D is undetermined. Trimming took off 4 bases at V and 4 bases at J, with 2 bases between the two ends. The germline V gene has CDR1 SGHAT and CDR2 FQNNGV. The CDR3 is 12 amino acids. Here the CDR3 reads CASSSYNSPLHF. CDR3 bases: TGTGCCAGCAGCTCTTATAATTCACCCCTCCACTTT.

V usage is TRBV19 and J usage is TRBJ1-4; D is perhaps TRBD1 (6 bases). CDR1 is LNHDA, CDR2 SQIVND, per germline (reference sequence). Deletions cut 5 bases from V and 10 bases from J, with 17 bases between. The CDR3 is 14 residues long. CDR3 sequence: CASSVQGNTGKLFF. CDR3 nucleotide sequence: TGTGCCAGTAGTGTACAGGGAAATACAGGAAAACTGTTTTTT.

The rearrangement links TRBV7-2 to TRBJ2-7, with D possibly matching TRBD2 (6 bases). V was clipped by 0 bases and J by 1 base, with 10 bases between them. This CDR3 has 15 amino acids. The germline gives CDR1 SGHTA, CDR2 FQGNSA. As DNA, the CDR3 is TGTGCCAGCAGCTTAGCAGCGGGCCGATCCTACGAGCAGTACTTC. Translating gives CASSLAAGRSYEQYF. Full variable domain (outside the CDR3, taken from reference TRBV7-2 and TRBJ2-7): GAGVSQSPSNKVTEKGKDVELRCDPISGHTALYWYRQSLGQGLEFLIYFQGNSAPDKSGLPSDRFSAERTGGSVSTLTIQRTQQEDSAVYLCASSLAAGRSYEQYFGPGTRLTVT.

This chain uses TRBV30 with TRBJ1-2, with D uncertain. Deletions cut 2 bases from V and 3 bases from J, with 4 bases between. CDR1 is GTSNPN and CDR2 is SVGIG in the germline V gene (reference sequence). There are 11 residues in the CDR3. CDR3 in DNA: TGTGCCTGGAGTATAGACTATGGCTACACCTTC. Its translation is CAWSIDYGYTF.

The chain links TRBV9 to TRBJ2-3; no reliable D call. The CDR3 has 15 residues. Trimming pared 0 bases from V and 2 bases from J, leaving 10 bases between. Germline V lookup: CDR1 SGDLS, CDR2 YYNGEE. The CDR3 coding sequence is TGTGCCAGCAGCGTAGTTGCAGGCATCACAGATACGCAGTATTTT. It codes for CASSVVAGITDTQYF.

About this clone itself: The same CDR3 is also encoded by other DNA sequences in this sample. The V call is TRBV20-1, the J call TRBJ2-7; 7 bases align to TRBD1. J was trimmed by 4 bases and V by 6 bases; bases with no gene match: 3. CDR1 and CDR2 from the germline V gene are DFQATT and SNEGSKA (reference sequence). The length of the CDR3 is 11 residues. The DNA for the CDR3 is TGCAGTGCCCGCAGGGGGTACGAGCAGTACTTC. Translated, it gives CSARRGYEQYF.

The J gene is TRBJ2-3, the V gene TRBV4-3, with TRBD2 matching 12 bases. The CDR3 consists of 16 residues. Germline values: CDR1 LGHNA, CDR2 YSLEER. V lost 5 bases, J lost 5 bases, and 8 bases stayed unmatched. CDR3 DNA sequence: TGCGCCAGCAGCTATGCTAGCGGGGGGGCCTTAGATACGCAGTATTTT. Amino acids: CASSYASGGALDTQYF.

The rearrangement joins TRBV30 to TRBJ2-7, with 11 bases identical to TRBD2. Germline lookup yields CDR1 GTSNPN and CDR2 SVGIG (reference sequence). This CDR3 contains 14 residues. The junction had 2 bases not matched to a gene; V was cut back by 2 bases and J by 2 bases. DNA of the CDR3: TGTGCCTGGAGTCTAGCGGGGGGACCCTACGAGCAGTACTTC. It is translated as CAWSLAGGPYEQYF.

The V and J genes are TRBV6-5 and TRBJ1-1; a weak D match, TRBD1 (6 bases). The CDR3 has 15 residues. Germline lookup yields CDR1 MNHEY and CDR2 SVGAGI. V was clipped by 5 bases and J by 0 bases, with 13 bases between them. CDR3 bases: TGTGCCAGCAGTCGAAGGACAGTGCTGAACACTGAAGCTTTCTTT. Protein sequence: CASSRRTVLNTEAFF.

J is TRBJ2-1 and V is TRBV28; 7 bases agree with TRBD2. The CDR3 loop spans 15 amino acids. The germline V gene has CDR1 MDHEN and CDR2 SYDVKM. The J segment lost 0 bases and the V segment lost 5 bases, leaving 4 bases of the junction unmatched. This CDR3 is CASSPSGASYNEQFF. The DNA for the CDR3 is TGTGCCAGCAGTCCAAGCGGGGCCTCCTACAATGAGCAGTTCTTC.

This clone has a single count. The same CDR3 can be traced to other DNA sequences in this sample. The J gene is TRBJ1-3, the V gene TRBV4-3; unclear D gene. The length of the CDR3 is 15 residues. CDR1 and CDR2 from the germline V gene are LGHNA and YSLEER. The V gene lost 1 base and the J gene lost 0 bases, with 7 bases spanning the gap. CDR3 nucleotides: TGCGCCAGCAGCCAAGGCCGGAGCTCTGGAAACACCATATATTTT. Amino acid sequence: CASSQGRSSGNTIYF.

This clone was seen a handful of times. V and J are TRBV9 and TRBJ1-2; D is possibly TRBD1 (6 bases). This CDR3 has 16 residues. Germline CDR1 SGDLS, CDR2 YYNGEE. The germline V and J ends were trimmed by 4 bases and 1 base, with 17 bases remaining between them. The CDR3 sequence is CASSPLTGPGNYGYTF. The CDR3 DNA sequence: TGTGCCAGCAGCCCCCTGACAGGTCCCGGTAACTATGGCTACACCTTC.

The rearrangement links TRBV2 to TRBJ1-4; D possibly corresponds to TRBD1 (6 bases). CDR3 length equals 14 residues. Germline CDR1 is SNHLY and CDR2 is FYNNEI. V shed 5 bases and J shed 5 bases, with 12 bases lying between them. CDR3 sequence: CASSRDTPNEKLFF. CDR3 DNA sequence: TGTGCCAGCAGTAGGGACACTCCAAATGAAAAACTGTTTTTT. Complete variable domain (other parts from reference TRBV2 and TRBJ1-4): EPEVTQTPSHQVTQMGQEVILRCVPISNHLYFYWYRQILGQKVEFLVSFYNNEISEKSEIFDDQFSVERPDGSNFTLKIRSTKLEDSAMYFCASSRDTPNEKLFFGSGTQLSVL.